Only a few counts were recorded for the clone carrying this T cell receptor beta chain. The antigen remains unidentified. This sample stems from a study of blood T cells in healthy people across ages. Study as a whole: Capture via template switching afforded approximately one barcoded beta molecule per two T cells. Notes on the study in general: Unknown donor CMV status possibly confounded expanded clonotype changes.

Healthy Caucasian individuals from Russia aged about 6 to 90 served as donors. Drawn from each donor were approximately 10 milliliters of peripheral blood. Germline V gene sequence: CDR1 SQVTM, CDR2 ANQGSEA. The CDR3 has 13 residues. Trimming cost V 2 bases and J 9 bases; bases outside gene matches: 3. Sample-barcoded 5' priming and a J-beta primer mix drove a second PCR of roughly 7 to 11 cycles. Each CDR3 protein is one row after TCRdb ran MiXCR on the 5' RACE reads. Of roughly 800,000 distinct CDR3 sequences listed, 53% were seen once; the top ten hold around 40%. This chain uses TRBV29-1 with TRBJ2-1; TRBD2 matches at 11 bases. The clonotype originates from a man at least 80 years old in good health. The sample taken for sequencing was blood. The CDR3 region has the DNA TGCAGCGTTGAAAAGCTAGCGGGGGGTGAGCAGTTCTTC. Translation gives CSVEKLAGGEQFF.